The clone carrying this T cell receptor beta chain was seen at least ten times. The antigen is not known. The data are from a study of T cell repertoires in cytomegalovirus infection. Turning to the study itself: Well-studied HLA-B-restricted epitopes and recently identified HLA-C-restricted epitopes of CMV were both used in the study. It can be stated that public TCR beta signatures indicated CMV infection as well as a matching HLA type. Points from the study as a whole: HLA-C-restricted TCR beta clonotypes specific for CMV led the ex vivo response.

TCRdb ran MiXCR on the reads and lists one entry per CDR3 protein. Of under 350,000 distinct CDR3 sequences in the sample, roughly a fifth are singletons; the top ten hold around 20%. The CDR3 covers 16 residues. Germline V CDR1 and CDR2: LGHNA, YSLEER. V was pared by 1 base and J by 4 bases, with 14 bases between. This chain joins TRBV4-3 and TRBJ2-1; unclear D gene. This TCR was recovered from a human donor in good health (CMV status not recorded). Some clones in this sample may be carry-over from other donors' samples. The specimen was cultured PBMCs, collected from culture after CMV antigen stimulation. The CDR3 region has the DNA TGCGCCAGCAGCCAAGCTTCGAACTTCCCTTACAATGAGCAGTTCTTC. This gives the protein CASSQASNFPYNEQFF.